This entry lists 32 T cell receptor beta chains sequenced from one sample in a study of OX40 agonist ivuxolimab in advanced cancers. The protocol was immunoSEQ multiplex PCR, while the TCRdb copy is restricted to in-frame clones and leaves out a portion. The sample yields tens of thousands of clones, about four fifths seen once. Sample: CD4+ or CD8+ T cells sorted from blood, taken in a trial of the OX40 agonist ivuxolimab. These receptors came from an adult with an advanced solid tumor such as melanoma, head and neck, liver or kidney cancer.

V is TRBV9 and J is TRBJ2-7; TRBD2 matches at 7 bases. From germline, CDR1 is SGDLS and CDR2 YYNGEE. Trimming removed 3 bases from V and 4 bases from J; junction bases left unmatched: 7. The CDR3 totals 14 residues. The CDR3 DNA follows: TGTGCCAGCAGCGCAGGCGGGAGTAGGTACGAGCAGTACTTC. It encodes CASSAGGSRYEQYF.

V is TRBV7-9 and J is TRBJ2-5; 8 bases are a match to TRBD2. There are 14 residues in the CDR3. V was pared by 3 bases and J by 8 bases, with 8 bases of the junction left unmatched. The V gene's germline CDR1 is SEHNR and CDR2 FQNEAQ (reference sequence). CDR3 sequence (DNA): TGTGCCAGCAGCTTCGGACTAGCTGTGGGTACCCAGTACTTC. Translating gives CASSFGLAVGTQYF.

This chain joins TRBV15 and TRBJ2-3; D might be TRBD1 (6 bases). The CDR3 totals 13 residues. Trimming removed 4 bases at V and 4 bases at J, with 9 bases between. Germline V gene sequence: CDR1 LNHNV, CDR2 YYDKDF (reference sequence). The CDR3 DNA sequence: TGTGCCACCAGCAACAGGGTGGCAGATACGCAGTATTTT. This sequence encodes CATSNRVADTQYF.

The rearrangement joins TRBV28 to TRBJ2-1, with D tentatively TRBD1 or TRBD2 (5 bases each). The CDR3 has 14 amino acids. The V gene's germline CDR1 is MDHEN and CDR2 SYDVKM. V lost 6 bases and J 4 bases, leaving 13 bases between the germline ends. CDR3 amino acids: CASRQGAQYNEQFF. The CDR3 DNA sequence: TGTGCCAGCAGGCAGGGAGCACAATACAATGAGCAGTTCTTC.

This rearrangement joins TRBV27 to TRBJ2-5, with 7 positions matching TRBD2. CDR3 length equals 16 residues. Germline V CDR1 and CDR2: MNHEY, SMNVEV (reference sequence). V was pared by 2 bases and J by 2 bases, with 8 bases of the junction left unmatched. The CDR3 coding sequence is TGTGCCAGCAGTTTAGGGGTGGGAGGGAGACAAGAGACCCAGTACTTC. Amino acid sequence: CASSLGVGGRQETQYF.

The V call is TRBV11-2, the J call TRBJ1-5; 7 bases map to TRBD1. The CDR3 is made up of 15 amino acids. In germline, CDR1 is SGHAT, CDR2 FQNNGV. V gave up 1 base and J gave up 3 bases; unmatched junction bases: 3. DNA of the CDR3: TGTGCCAGCAGCTTAGTGACAGGGTTCAATCAGCCCCAGCATTTT. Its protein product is CASSLVTGFNQPQHF.

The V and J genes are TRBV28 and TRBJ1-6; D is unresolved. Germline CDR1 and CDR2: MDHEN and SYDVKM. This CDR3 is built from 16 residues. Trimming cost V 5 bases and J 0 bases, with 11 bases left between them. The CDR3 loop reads CASSLQRISYNSPLHF. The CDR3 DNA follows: TGTGCCAGCAGTCTCCAGCGAATCTCCTATAATTCACCCCTCCACTTT.

This CDR3 reads CASTTLWGAGQPQHF. CDR3 DNA sequence: TGTGCCAGTACCACTCTTTGGGGGGCAGGTCAGCCCCAGCATTTT. V is TRBV19 and J is TRBJ1-5, with D perhaps TRBD1 (6 bases). CDR1 and CDR2 from the germline V gene are LNHDA and SQIVND (reference sequence). The CDR3 is made up of 15 amino acids. Between the trimmed V and J ends, which lost 7 bases and 6 bases, there was a span of 19 bases.

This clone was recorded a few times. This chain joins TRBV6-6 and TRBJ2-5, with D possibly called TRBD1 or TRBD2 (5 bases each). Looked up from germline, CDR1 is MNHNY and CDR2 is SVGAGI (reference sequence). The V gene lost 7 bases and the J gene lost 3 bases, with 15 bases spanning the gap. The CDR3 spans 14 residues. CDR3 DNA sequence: TGTGCCAGCACTTTATTGGGGACCGAAGAGACCCAGTACTTC. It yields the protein CASTLLGTEETQYF.

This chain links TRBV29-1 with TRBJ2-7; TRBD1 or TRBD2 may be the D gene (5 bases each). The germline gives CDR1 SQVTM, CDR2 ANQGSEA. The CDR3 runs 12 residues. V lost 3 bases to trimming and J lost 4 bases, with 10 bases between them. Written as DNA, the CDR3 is TGCAGCGTTGACGGGGACCAATACGAGCAGTACTTC. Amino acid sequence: CSVDGDQYEQYF.

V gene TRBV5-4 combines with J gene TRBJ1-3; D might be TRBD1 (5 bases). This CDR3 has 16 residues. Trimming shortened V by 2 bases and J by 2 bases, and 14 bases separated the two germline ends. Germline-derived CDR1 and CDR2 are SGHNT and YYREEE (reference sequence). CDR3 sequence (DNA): TGTGCCAGCAGCTTACGGGAGGGGTCTCCTGGAAACACCATATATTTT. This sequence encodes CASSLREGSPGNTIYF.

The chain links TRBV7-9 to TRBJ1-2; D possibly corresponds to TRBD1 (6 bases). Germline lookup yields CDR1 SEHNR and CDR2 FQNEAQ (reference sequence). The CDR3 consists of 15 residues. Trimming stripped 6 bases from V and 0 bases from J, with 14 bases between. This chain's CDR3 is CASRETGDSNYGYTF. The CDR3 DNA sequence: TGTGCCAGCAGAGAGACAGGAGACTCTAACTATGGCTACACCTTC.

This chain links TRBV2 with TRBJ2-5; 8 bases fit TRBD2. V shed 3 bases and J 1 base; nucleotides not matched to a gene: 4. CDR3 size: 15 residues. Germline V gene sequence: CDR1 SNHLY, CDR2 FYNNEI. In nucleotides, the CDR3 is TGTGCCAGCAGTGACAATAGCGGGGTCCAAGAGACCCAGTACTTC. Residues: CASSDNSGVQETQYF.

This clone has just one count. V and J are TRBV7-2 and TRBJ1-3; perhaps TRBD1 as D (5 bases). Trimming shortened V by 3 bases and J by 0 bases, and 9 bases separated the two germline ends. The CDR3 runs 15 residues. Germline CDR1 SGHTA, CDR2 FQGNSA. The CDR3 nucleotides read TGTGCCAGCAGCTTTAGTCAGGGCTCTGGAAACACCATATATTTT. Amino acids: CASSFSQGSGNTIYF.

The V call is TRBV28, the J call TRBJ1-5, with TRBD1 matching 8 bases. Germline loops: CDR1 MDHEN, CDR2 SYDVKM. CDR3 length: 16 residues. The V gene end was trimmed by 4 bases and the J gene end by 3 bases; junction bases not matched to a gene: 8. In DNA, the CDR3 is TGTGCCAGCAGTTCTGCGCGGACAGGGTCCAATCAGCCCCAGCATTTT. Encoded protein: CASSSARTGSNQPQHF.

The CDR3: CASSPPRYGGTGLGSGANVLTF. CDR3 nucleotide sequence: TGTGCCAGCAGTCCTCCCCGATACGGGGGGACGGGTCTAGGCTCTGGGGCCAACGTCCTGACTTTC. This chain links TRBV28 with TRBJ2-6; 7 bases fit TRBD2. Germline lookup yields CDR1 MDHEN and CDR2 SYDVKM. The V segment lost 5 bases and the J segment 0 bases; nucleotides outside the gene matches: 22. The CDR3 loop spans 22 amino acids.

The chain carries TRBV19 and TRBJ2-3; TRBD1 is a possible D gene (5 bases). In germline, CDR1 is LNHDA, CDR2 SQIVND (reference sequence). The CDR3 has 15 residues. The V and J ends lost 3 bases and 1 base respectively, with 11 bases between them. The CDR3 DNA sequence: TGTGCCAGTAGTATTTACGACAGCGGCACAGATACGCAGTATTTT. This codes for CASSIYDSGTDTQYF.

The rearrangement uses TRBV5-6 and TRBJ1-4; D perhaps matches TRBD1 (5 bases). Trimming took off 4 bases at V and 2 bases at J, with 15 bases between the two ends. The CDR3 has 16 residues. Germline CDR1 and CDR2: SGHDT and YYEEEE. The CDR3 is CASSTPDRGTNEKLFF. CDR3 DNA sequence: TGTGCCAGCAGCACCCCGGATAGGGGCACTAATGAAAAACTGTTTTTT.

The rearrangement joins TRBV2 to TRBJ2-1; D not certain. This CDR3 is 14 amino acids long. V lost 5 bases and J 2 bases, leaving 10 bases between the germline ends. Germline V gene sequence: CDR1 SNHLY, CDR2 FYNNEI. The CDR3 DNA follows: TGTGCCAGCAGTCCGCAACATCCCTACAATGAGCAGTTCTTC. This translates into CASSPQHPYNEQFF.

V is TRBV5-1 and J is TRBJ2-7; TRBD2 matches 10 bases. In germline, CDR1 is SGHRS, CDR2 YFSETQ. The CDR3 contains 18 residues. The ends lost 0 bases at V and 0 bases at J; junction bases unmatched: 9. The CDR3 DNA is TGCGCCAGCAGCTTGGGTTCTAGCGGGGGCCAGAGCTCCTACGAGCAGTACGTC. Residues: CASSLGSSGGQSSYEQYV.

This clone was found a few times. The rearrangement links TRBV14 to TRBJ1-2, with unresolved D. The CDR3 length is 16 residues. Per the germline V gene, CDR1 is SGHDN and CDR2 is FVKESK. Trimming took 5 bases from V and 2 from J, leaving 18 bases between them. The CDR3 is CASSSTARLGNYGYTF. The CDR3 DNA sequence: TGTGCCAGCAGCTCGACGGCCCGGCTAGGGAACTATGGCTACACCTTC.

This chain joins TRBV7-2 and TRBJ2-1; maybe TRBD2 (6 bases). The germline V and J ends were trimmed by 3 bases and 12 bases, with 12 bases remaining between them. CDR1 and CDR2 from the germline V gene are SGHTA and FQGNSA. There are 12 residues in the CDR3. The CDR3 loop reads CASSFGAGPQFF. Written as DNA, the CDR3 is TGTGCCAGCAGCTTCGGGGCGGGACCGCAGTTCTTC.

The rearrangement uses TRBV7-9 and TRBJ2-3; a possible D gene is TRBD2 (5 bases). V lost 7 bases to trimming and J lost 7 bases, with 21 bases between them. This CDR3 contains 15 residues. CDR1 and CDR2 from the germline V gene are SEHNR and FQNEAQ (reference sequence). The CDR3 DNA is TGTGCCAGCAAGAAGGCCGGGATCTTATGGAATACGCAGTATTTT. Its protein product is CASKKAGILWNTQYF.

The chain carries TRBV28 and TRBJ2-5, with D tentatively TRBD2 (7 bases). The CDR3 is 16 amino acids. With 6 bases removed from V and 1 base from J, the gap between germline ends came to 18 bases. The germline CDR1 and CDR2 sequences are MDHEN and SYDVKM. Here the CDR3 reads CASSITGEGVQETQYF. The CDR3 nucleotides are TGTGCCAGCAGCATTACCGGGGAGGGGGTCCAAGAGACCCAGTACTTC.

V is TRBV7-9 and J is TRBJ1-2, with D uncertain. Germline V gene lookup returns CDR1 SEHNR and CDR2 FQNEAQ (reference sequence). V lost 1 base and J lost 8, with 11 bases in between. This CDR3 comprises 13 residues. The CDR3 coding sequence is TGTGCCAGCAGCTTAGACTTGGGGAGAGGCTACACCTTC. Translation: CASSLDLGRGYTF.

CDR3 in amino acids: CASSLRQATMNTEAFF. CDR3 in DNA: TGCGCCAGCAGCCTCAGACAGGCCACGATGAACACTGAAGCTTTCTTT. The chain combines TRBV4-1 with TRBJ1-1; D perhaps matches TRBD1 (6 bases). V was clipped by 4 bases and J by 0 bases, with 15 bases between them. The length of the CDR3 is 16 residues. The germline V gene has CDR1 MGHRA and CDR2 YSYEKL.

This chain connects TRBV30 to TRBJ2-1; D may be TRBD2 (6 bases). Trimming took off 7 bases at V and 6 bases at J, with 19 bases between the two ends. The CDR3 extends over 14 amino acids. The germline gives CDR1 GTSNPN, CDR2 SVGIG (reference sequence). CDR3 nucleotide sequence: TGTGCCTCCGAAACTAGAGGAGGGGTCAATGAGCAGTTCTTC. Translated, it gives CASETRGGVNEQFF.

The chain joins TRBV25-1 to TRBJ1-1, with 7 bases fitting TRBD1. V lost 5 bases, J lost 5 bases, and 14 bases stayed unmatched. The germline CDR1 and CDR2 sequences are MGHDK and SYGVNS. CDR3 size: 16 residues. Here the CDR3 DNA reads TGTGCCAGCAGTTCGTCGTCGACAGGGCGTCGAACTGAAGCTTTCTTT. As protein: CASSSSSTGRRTEAFF.

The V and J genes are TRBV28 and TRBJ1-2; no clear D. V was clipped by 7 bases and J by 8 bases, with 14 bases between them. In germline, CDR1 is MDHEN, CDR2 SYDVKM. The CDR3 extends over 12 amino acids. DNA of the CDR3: TGTGCCAGCAAGGAAGTGTATGAGGGCTACACCTTC. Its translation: CASKEVYEGYTF.

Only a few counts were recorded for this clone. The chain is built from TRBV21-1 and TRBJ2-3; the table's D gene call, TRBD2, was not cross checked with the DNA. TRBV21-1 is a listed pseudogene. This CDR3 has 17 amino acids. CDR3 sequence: CASSKKLRLAGLDTQYF. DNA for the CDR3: TGTGCCAGCAGCAAAAAACTAAGGCTAGCGGGCTTAGATACGCAGTATTTT.

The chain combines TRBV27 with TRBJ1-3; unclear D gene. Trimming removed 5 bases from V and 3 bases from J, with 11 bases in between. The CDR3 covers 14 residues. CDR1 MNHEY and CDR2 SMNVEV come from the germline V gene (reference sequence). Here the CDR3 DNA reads TGTGCCAGCAGTCCCCGGACTAATGGAAACACCATATATTTT. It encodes CASSPRTNGNTIYF.

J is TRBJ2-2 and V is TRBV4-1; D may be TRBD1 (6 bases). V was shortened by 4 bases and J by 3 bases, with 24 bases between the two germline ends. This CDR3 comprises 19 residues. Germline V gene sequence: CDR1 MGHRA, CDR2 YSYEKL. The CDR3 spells CASSPTYRERIRDTGELFF. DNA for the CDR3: TGCGCCAGCAGCCCAACCTACAGGGAGCGGATTCGGGACACCGGGGAGCTGTTTTTT.